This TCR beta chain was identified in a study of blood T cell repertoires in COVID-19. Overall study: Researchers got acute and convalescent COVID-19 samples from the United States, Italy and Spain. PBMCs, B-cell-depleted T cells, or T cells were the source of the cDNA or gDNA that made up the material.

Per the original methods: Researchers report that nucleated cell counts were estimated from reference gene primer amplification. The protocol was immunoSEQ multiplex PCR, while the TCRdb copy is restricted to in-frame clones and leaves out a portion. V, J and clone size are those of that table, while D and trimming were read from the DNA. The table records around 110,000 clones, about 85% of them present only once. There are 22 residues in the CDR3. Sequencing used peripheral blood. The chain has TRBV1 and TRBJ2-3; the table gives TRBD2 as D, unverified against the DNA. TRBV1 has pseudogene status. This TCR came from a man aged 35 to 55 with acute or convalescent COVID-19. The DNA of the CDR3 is TGCACCAGCAGCCAAGATACTTTCTATCGGACGGGAGGCCCTCTTAACACAGATACGCAGTATTTT. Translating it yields CTSSQDTFYRTGGPLNTDTQYF.